The sequence of this T cell receptor (beta chain) was determined in a study of radiotherapy plus CTLA-4 blockade in lung cancer. About the study: Objective responses were documented in approximately 18% of patients, with disease control in about 31%. General study points: Radiotherapy was combined with ipilimumab, and tumor-derived TCR clones then expanded in blood. Together with interferon-beta, which increased in serum after radiation, early dynamic changes in blood T cell clones were reportedly the best predictors of response.

The assay was immunoSEQ multiplex PCR, and TCRdb's table has in-frame clones only and misses some. The sample contains about 80,000 clones, around 86% of which appear only once. Germline V gives CDR1 SEHNR, CDR2 FQNEAQ (reference sequence). V gave up 4 bases and J gave up 7 bases; unmatched junction bases: 7. This CDR3 spans 15 amino acids. Turning to this clone: Its target is unknown.

This chain links TRBV7-9 with TRBJ2-1; 10 positions agree with TRBD2. The sample here was peripheral blood, taken from a patient treated with radiotherapy plus ipilimumab. This clonotype was sampled from a human donor with non-small cell lung cancer who had a partial response to radiotherapy plus ipilimumab. CDR3 residues: CASSSLSSGRNEQFF. The DNA of the CDR3 is TGTGCCAGCAGCTCCCTCTCTAGCGGGAGAAATGAGCAGTTCTTC.